This entry describes one TCR beta chain. The sample originates from a study of shared clonotypes between healthy human individuals. In the study overall: Each donor's CD8 memory used one plate, CD8 naive two, each CD4 subset three.

The CDR3 is made up of 15 amino acids. Germline CDR1 SGDLS, CDR2 YYNGEE. V was pared by 2 bases and J by 6 bases, with 9 bases of the junction left unmatched. Sequencing used immunoSEQ multiplex PCR; TCRdb keeps in-frame clones, though not all of them. The table lists more than 1.2 million clones, approximately 98.5% of them singletons, with 0.36% in the top ten. What was sequenced was naive CD4+ T cells sorted from blood. Specified subset: CD45RA+ positively selected. This receptor was obtained from a man between 25 and 39 years old in good health. The V call is TRBV9, the J call TRBJ2-7; 9 nucleotides match TRBD1. The CDR3 sequence is CASSVGLDRGFEQYF. The DNA of the CDR3 is TGTGCCAGCAGCGTTGGACTCGACAGGGGGTTCGAGCAGTACTTC.